This is a list of T cell receptor beta chains from one sample in a study of chemoradiotherapy in HPV16-positive cancers. Repertoires were generated with immunoSEQ multiplex PCR, while TCRdb's copy carries only in-frame clones and drops some. The sample consists of fewer than 20,000 clones, approximately 75% of them appearing once. Sample acquisition took place from a patient who underwent chemoradiotherapy. The origin of the receptors is a human donor with HPV-associated anogenital cancer. Each CDR3 is given with its conserved first and last residue. A D gene is named only where the DNA matches it firmly. Some rows have no size entry. The others give once, few or many, or a class for an expanded clone.

>.|TRBV7-9|TRBJ2-5|.
TGTGCCAGCAGCTTAACCCAAGAGACCCAGTACTTC
CASSLTQETQYF
>.|TRBV5-1|TRBJ1-3|.
TGCGCCAGCAGCCTCTCCCCCCCGGTCCTCGGAAACACCATATATTTT
CASSLSPPVLGNTIYF
>.|TRBV7-2|TRBJ1-6|.
TGTGCCAGCAGCTTAGCGGGGGGGGGTTCACCCCTCCACTTT
CASSLAGGGSPLHF
>TRBD1|TRBV4-3|TRBJ2-3|.
TGCGCCAGCAGCTTCGGGACAGGGAAAAGCACAGATACGCAGTATTTT
CASSFGTGKSTDTQYF
>.|TRBV7-2|TRBJ2-3|.
TGTGCCAGCAGCTTTTCTAGTGGACTCTACGATACGCAGTATTTT
CASSFSSGLYDTQYF
>.|TRBV5-1|TRBJ1-1|.
TGCGCCAGCAGCTCACAACAGGGCATGAACACTGAAGCTTTCTTT
CASSSQQGMNTEAFF
>TRBD1|TRBV5-6|TRBJ1-6|.
TGTGCCAGCAGCTCGAGACAGGGAGGTTCACCCCTCCACTTT
CASSSRQGGSPLHF
>.|TRBV5-1|TRBJ2-1|.
TGCGCCAGCAGGCGGGCGTATACGGCAGGGGACTACAATGAGCAGTTCTTC
CASRRAYTAGDYNEQFF
>.|TRBV7-9|TRBJ2-3|once
TGTGCCAGCAGCAGGGACCAGGGAGCAGATACGCAGTATTTT
CASSRDQGADTQYF
>TRBD1|TRBV6-6|TRBJ2-4|.
TGTGCCAGCAGTCCGGGACAGGGGGTCTCCAAAAACATTCAGTACTTC
CASSPGQGVSKNIQYF
>.|TRBV28|TRBJ1-2|once
TGTGCCAGCATGGAACCACGGTGGGCCCCAAGCTCTGGCTACACCTTC
CASMEPRWAPSSGYTF
>.|TRBV19|TRBJ1-2|.
TGTGCCAGTAGTCCCGCGGGCTACTATGGCTACACCTTC
CASSPAGYYGYTF
>.|TRBV5-1|TRBJ1-1|.
TGCGCCACTTCACCGGGACGACTCACGGGGGGCACTGAAGCTTTCTTT
CATSPGRLTGGTEAFF
>.|TRBV2|TRBJ2-7|.
TGTGCCAGCAGTCTTCAGGACGACGGGGGCTCCACCTACGAGCAGTACTTC
CASSLQDDGGSTYEQYF
>TRBD1|TRBV4-3|TRBJ2-1|.
TGCGCCAGCAGCCCCTTTGTAGACAGGGTCTCTCTCGATGAGCAGTTCTTC
CASSPFVDRVSLDEQFF
>.|TRBV2|TRBJ2-1|.
TGTGCCAGCAGGGTCCTAGGGGGTCTCGAGCAGTTCTTC
CASRVLGGLEQFF
>.|TRBV5-1|TRBJ1-3|few
TGCGCCAGCAGCTTGGGAGGTTCTGGAAACACCATATATTTT
CASSLGGSGNTIYF
>TRBD1|TRBV4-2|TRBJ1-1|.
TGTGCCAGCAGCCAAGAGTCAGGGGGTTATGAAGCTTTCTTT
CASSQESGGYEAFF
>TRBD2|TRBV9|TRBJ2-5|.
TGTGCCAGCAGCGTACGGCGGGGGGGCGAGACCCAGTACTTC
CASSVRRGGETQYF
>.|TRBV28|TRBJ2-1|.
TGTGCCAGCAGTCGGACAGAGGGTGAGCAGTTCTTC
CASSRTEGEQFF
>TRBD2|TRBV4-1|TRBJ2-2|.
TGCGCCAGCAGCCTTAAGTCGGGGGGGACGAACACCGGGGAGCTGTTTTTT
CASSLKSGGTNTGELFF
>.|TRBV6-6|TRBJ2-7|.
TGTGCCAGCAGTTACTCGAAGGGGGACGGACCCTACGAGCAGTACTTC
CASSYSKGDGPYEQYF
>TRBD2|TRBV7-2|TRBJ2-3|once
TGTGCCAGCAGCTTAGACGGGACTAGCGGGGTGACGCAGTATTTT
CASSLDGTSGVTQYF
>TRBD2|TRBV18|TRBJ2-7|.
TGTGCCAGCAAACCTAGCGGGGGGGCCTACGAGCAGTACTTC
CASKPSGGAYEQYF
>.|TRBV4-3|TRBJ1-6|.
TGCGCCAGCAGCCAAGATCCGCGAACCCTCCCCCTCCACTTT
CASSQDPRTLPLHF
>TRBD1|TRBV7-9|TRBJ2-7|.
TGTGCCAGCAGCCCTCCGACAGGGTCCTACGAGCAGTACTTC
CASSPPTGSYEQYF
>.|TRBV28|TRBJ1-3|.
TGTGCCAGCAGCCCTGGGGGCTCTGGAAACACCATATATTTT
CASSPGGSGNTIYF
>TRBD1|TRBV28|TRBJ2-7|.
TGTGCCAGCAGACTCGACAGGGAAGGCTACGAGCAGTACTTC
CASRLDREGYEQYF
>TRBD1|TRBV7-8|TRBJ2-7|.
TGTGCCAGCATGGGGACAGGGAATTCCTACGAGCAGTACTTC
CASMGTGNSYEQYF
>.|TRBV6-1|TRBJ2-2|.
TGTGCCAGCAGTGCTAGCCCCGGGGAGCTGTTTTTT
CASSASPGELFF
>TRBD1|TRBV19|TRBJ1-2|few
TGTGCCAGTAGTCCCAACGGGGACAGCGGCTACACCTTC
CASSPNGDSGYTF
>.|TRBV11-2|TRBJ2-7|.
TGTGCCAGCAGCTCCAGAGCCTACGAGCAGTACTTC
CASSSRAYEQYF
>.|TRBV30|TRBJ2-5|.
TGTGCCTGGAGTGTACTGGAACAAGAGACCCAGTACTTC
CAWSVLEQETQYF
>.|TRBV4-1|TRBJ1-1|.
TGCGCCAGCAGCCAAGCCGACGCCGCGAACACTGAAGCTTTCTTT
CASSQADAANTEAFF
>.|TRBV5-1|TRBJ1-1|.
TGCGCCAGCAGCTTGGAGACAGGCGGAGCTTTCTTT
CASSLETGGAFF
>TRBD1|TRBV5-4|TRBJ1-1|.
TGTGCCAGCAGCCCGCCCGGACAGGCAAACACTGAAGCTTTCTTT
CASSPPGQANTEAFF
>TRBD1|TRBV18|TRBJ1-6|once
TGTGCCAGCTCACCCCTTGACAGGGGTTTACCCCTCCACTTT
CASSPLDRGLPLHF
>.|TRBV19|TRBJ1-1|.
TGTGCCAGTAGTATCGGGCGCAACACTGAAGCTTTCTTT
CASSIGRNTEAFF
>TRBD1|TRBV7-9|TRBJ1-2|.
TGTGCCAGCAGCCGGGGACAGACGACCTATGGCTACACCTTC
CASSRGQTTYGYTF
>TRBD2|TRBV7-9|TRBJ2-7|.
TGTGCCAGCAGCTTAGCGGGAGGGTACGAGCAGTACTTC
CASSLAGGYEQYF
>.|TRBV30|TRBJ1-2|.
TGTGCCTGGAGTGTTTCAGCGCGGGACTATGGCTACACCTTC
CAWSVSARDYGYTF
>.|TRBV7-9|TRBJ2-1|once
TGTGCCAGCAGCTTAGTTGGGGGGGCATACAATGAGCAGTTCTTC
CASSLVGGAYNEQFF
>TRBD1|TRBV5-1|TRBJ1-4|.
TGCGCCAGCAGCTTGGTACAGGGGGTTGACGAAAAACTGTTTTTT
CASSLVQGVDEKLFF
>TRBD2|TRBV5-1|TRBJ2-2|few
TGCGCCAGCAGCTTTACGGCGGGGGGACTGAACACCGGGGAGCTGTTTTTT
CASSFTAGGLNTGELFF
>TRBD2|TRBV5-1|TRBJ2-1|.
TGCGCCAGCAGCCATCCAGGACTAGCCCTCAATGGGCAGTTCTTC
CASSHPGLALNGQFF
>.|TRBV6-5|TRBJ1-1|once
TGTGCCAGCAGTTACTCGACACACACTGAAGCTTTCTTT
CASSYSTHTEAFF
>TRBD1|TRBV29-1|TRBJ2-7|.
TGCAGCGTTGATGGGACAGGGTCCCCCTACGAGCAGTACTTC
CSVDGTGSPYEQYF
>TRBD1|TRBV11-2|TRBJ2-7|.
TGTGCCAGCGGGGGACAGGGTGACGAGCAGTACTTC
CASGGQGDEQYF
>.|TRBV7-9|TRBJ1-1|few
TGTGCCAGCAGCTTATCAGGACAGAGAGGAACTGAAGCTTTCTTT
CASSLSGQRGTEAFF
>.|TRBV5-4|TRBJ1-2|.
TGTGCCAGCAGCCCTCGTTTAGAGGGCGGCTACACCTTC
CASSPRLEGGYTF
>.|TRBV6-6|TRBJ1-4|.
TGTGCCAGTGCCCCTGCGGGGGCGGTTGAAAAACTGTTTTTT
CASAPAGAVEKLFF
>TRBD2|TRBV9|TRBJ2-3|once
TGTGCCAGCAGCGTAGAGGGGTCTAGCGGGGGTCATACGCAGTATTTT
CASSVEGSSGGHTQYF